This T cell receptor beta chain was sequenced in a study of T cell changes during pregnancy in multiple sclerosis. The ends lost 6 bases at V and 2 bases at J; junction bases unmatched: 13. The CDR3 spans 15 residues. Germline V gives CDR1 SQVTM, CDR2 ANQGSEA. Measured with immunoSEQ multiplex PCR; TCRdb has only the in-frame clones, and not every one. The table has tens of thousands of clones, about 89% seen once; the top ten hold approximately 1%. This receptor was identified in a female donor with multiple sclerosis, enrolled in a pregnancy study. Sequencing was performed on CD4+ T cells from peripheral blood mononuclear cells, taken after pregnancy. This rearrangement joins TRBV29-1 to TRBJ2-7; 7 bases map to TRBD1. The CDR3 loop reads CSVGLQGKPTYEQYF. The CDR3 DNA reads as TGCAGCGTAGGATTACAGGGGAAGCCCACCTACGAGCAGTACTTC.